These 20 T cell receptor beta chains originate from one sample sequenced in a study of shared clonotypes between healthy human individuals (dated by TCRdb to 2020 to 2022). The library relied on the immunoSEQ multiplex PCR assay. TCRdb carries this immuneACCESS record with in-frame sequences only. Its versions omit some clonotypes, under half of them owing to an unresolved V gene in the studies checked, with the rest unexplained. The sample includes around 2.5 million clones, with under 95% observed a single time. The ten largest clones capture around 0.37% of the sample. Sequencing was performed on naive CD4+ T cells from PBMCs. The cell subset or site label for this specimen denotes: CD45RA+ positively selected. These TCRs come from a man in his late teens or twenties in good health. Some clones in this sample may be carry-over from other donors' samples.

This chain connects TRBV21-1 to TRBJ1-5. TRBV21-1 is a recognized pseudogene. The CDR3 has 19 amino acids. CDR3 DNA: TGTGCCAGCAGCCCTCGTACGGGGGCGAAAATATATAGCAATCAGCCCCAGCATTTT. It encodes CASSPRTGAKIYSNQPQHF.

This chain uses TRBV5-1 with TRBJ2-7; 7 bases align to TRBD2. The CDR3 extends over 16 amino acids. The germline V gene encodes CDR1 SGHRS and CDR2 YFSETQ. The V gene end was trimmed by 3 bases and the J gene end by 2 bases; junction bases not matched to a gene: 11. As DNA, the CDR3 is TGCGCCAGCAGCTCCGGGACTACCACGAAAACCTACGAGCAGTACTTC. It encodes CASSSGTTTKTYEQYF. Based on the CDR3 plus reference TRBV5-1 and TRBJ2-7, the full variable domain is KAGVTQTPRYLIKTRGQQVTLSCSPISGHRSVSWYQQTPGQGLQFLFEYFSETQRNKGNFPGRFSGRQFSNSRSEMNVSTLELGDSALYLCASSSGTTTKTYEQYFGPGTRLTVT.

This chain links TRBV14 with TRBJ2-3; 8 positions agree with TRBD2. Germline trimming cut 4 bases from V and 4 bases from J; bases unmatched to any gene: 10. CDR1 SGHDN and CDR2 FVKESK come from the germline V gene. This CDR3 contains 16 residues. The CDR3 reads CASSRGSGSGPDTQYF. CDR3 DNA sequence: TGTGCCAGCAGCCGAGGGAGCGGGAGCGGCCCAGATACGCAGTATTTT.

This chain joins TRBV2 and TRBJ2-1, with TRBD2 matching over 9 bases. Germline lookup yields CDR1 SNHLY and CDR2 FYNNEI. The CDR3 contains 15 residues. With 7 bases clipped from V and 4 bases from J, the junction kept 8 bases outside the gene matches. The CDR3 protein is CASTQISGSYNEQFF. DNA for the CDR3: TGTGCCAGCACCCAGATTAGCGGGAGTTACAATGAGCAGTTCTTC.

The chain employs TRBV4-1 and TRBJ1-4, with 7 bases that match TRBD1. This CDR3 is 15 amino acids long. From germline, CDR1 is MGHRA and CDR2 YSYEKL. Germline trimming cut 1 base from V and 6 bases from J; bases unmatched to any gene: 5. DNA of the CDR3: TGCGCCAGCAGCCAAGTTGGGACAGTATATGAAAAACTGTTTTTT. Protein sequence: CASSQVGTVYEKLFF.

The rearrangement joins TRBV11-2 to TRBJ2-2; unclear D gene. Germline CDR1 is SGHAT and CDR2 is FQNNGV. CDR3 size: 13 residues. The V end lost 2 bases, the J end lost 7 bases, and 8 bases lay between the germline ends. The CDR3 sequence: CASSLILLGELFF. The CDR3 coding sequence is TGTGCCAGCAGCTTAATCCTTCTCGGGGAGCTGTTTTTT.

V gene TRBV28 combines with J gene TRBJ1-3; possibly TRBD1 for D (5 bases). The CDR3 covers 17 residues. Trimming left V 1 base short and J 3 bases short, with 16 bases between. CDR1 is MDHEN and CDR2 is SYDVKM in the germline V gene. The CDR3 reads CASSLYGQARGGNTIYF. Written as DNA, the CDR3 is TGTGCCAGCAGTTTATATGGGCAGGCGAGGGGTGGAAACACCATATATTTT.

The V call is TRBV10-2, the J call TRBJ2-3; 12 bases line up with TRBD1. The CDR3 spans 17 residues. The trim removed 3 bases at V and 4 bases at J, leaving 8 bases unmatched. The germline V gene encodes CDR1 WSHSY and CDR2 SAAADI. In DNA form, the CDR3 reads TGCGCCAGCAGTGATTCGGGACAGGGGGCCGGCGCAGATACGCAGTATTTT. Its translation is CASSDSGQGAGADTQYF.

About this clone itself: At the DNA level, this CDR3 is encoded by other sequences in the same sample as well. This chain's CDR3 is CAISGLAGNNEQFF. DNA of the CDR3: TGTGCCATCAGTGGACTAGCGGGGAATAATGAGCAGTTCTTC. V usage is TRBV10-3 and J usage is TRBJ2-1; 11 bases align to TRBD2. Germline-derived CDR1 and CDR2 are ENHRY and SYGVKD. J lost 7 bases, V lost 4 bases, and 3 bases had no gene match. The CDR3 loop spans 14 amino acids.

The chain has TRBV28 and TRBJ2-7, with D uncertain. Germline loops: CDR1 MDHEN, CDR2 SYDVKM. With 1 base removed from V and 3 bases from J, the gap between germline ends came to 13 bases. This CDR3 is 15 amino acids long. The CDR3, as DNA: TGTGCCAGCAGTTTATATTCAGCAGTTGGCTACGAGCAGTACTTC. Its protein product is CASSLYSAVGYEQYF.

The chain combines TRBV6-4 with TRBJ2-1, with 11 bases that match TRBD2. The CDR3 has 14 residues. Germline V gives CDR1 MRHNA, CDR2 SNTAGT. The V and J ends lost 6 bases and 8 bases, in that order; junction bases with no gene match: 6. The DNA of the CDR3 is TGTGCCAGCAGCCCTACTAGCGGGAGCGATGAGCAGTTCTTC. Protein sequence: CASSPTSGSDEQFF.

V and J are TRBV9 and TRBJ2-1; 14 bases agree with TRBD2. V was clipped by 4 bases and J by 4 bases; unmatched bases: 13. The CDR3 length is 19 residues. Germline CDR1 and CDR2: SGDLS and YYNGEE. CDR3 residues: CASSTRLAGGESVYNEQFF. The DNA of the CDR3 is TGTGCCAGCAGCACCCGACTAGCGGGAGGGGAATCGGTGTACAATGAGCAGTTCTTC.

The V gene is TRBV5-1, the J gene TRBJ1-1; D perhaps matches TRBD1 (6 bases). Looked up from germline, CDR1 is SGHRS and CDR2 is YFSETQ. With 2 bases removed from V and 4 bases from J, the gap between germline ends came to 9 bases. This CDR3 contains 13 residues. CDR3 amino acids: CASSFEGGTEAFF. As DNA, the CDR3 is TGCGCCAGCAGCTTTGAGGGGGGCACTGAAGCTTTCTTT.

The sample holds a few counts of this clone. One junction end disagrees with the germline gene, perhaps due to a read error. This chain connects TRBV20-1 to TRBJ1-1; D uncertain. The length of the CDR3 is 11 residues. Looked up from germline, CDR1 is DFQATT and CDR2 is SNEGSKA (reference sequence). This CDR3 is CSATKTSWGLF. The CDR3 region has the DNA TGCAGTGCTACAAAGACGTCGTGGGGTCTCTTT.

The chain links TRBV19 to TRBJ2-7, with TRBD2 identical over 15 bases. J lost 0 bases, V lost 5 bases, and 11 bases had no gene match. Germline CDR1 reads LNHDA; CDR2 reads SQIVND (reference sequence). This CDR3 has 19 residues. The CDR3 loop reads CASSQPGLAGGGSSYEQYF. The CDR3 DNA sequence: TGTGCCAGTAGTCAACCGGGACTAGCGGGAGGCGGTAGCTCCTACGAGCAGTACTTC.

Worth noting for this clone: Within the sample, other DNA sequences also encode this same CDR3. The genes are TRBV2 and TRBJ2-7; D ambiguous. Germline V gene sequence: CDR1 SNHLY, CDR2 FYNNEI. The germline V and J ends were trimmed by 2 bases and 3 bases, with 5 bases remaining between them. The CDR3 covers 12 residues. The CDR3 coding sequence is TGTGCCAGCAGTGAATCCAGCTACGAGCAGTACTTC. Protein sequence: CASSESSYEQYF.

A word on this clone: The CDR3 end shows no conserved phenylalanine or tryptophan, and so a read error is likely. The limits of the CDR3 on the DNA are not certain, so only TCRdb's listed CDR3 is given. This chain connects TRBV6-1 to TRBJ2-7; the D call TRBD2 from the table was never checked on the DNA. CDR1 and CDR2 (germline): MNHNS, SASEGT. From its first to its last residue, the CDR3 has 16 amino acids. CDR3 residues: CASSVGMGLAGGNYKL.

The chain is built from TRBV5-4 and TRBJ2-7, with no clear D. The V gene's germline CDR1 is SGHNT and CDR2 YYREEE (reference sequence). With 1 base removed from V and 6 bases from J, the gap between germline ends came to 5 bases. The CDR3 spans 11 residues. The CDR3 loop reads CASSLMGEQYF. CDR3 DNA: TGTGCCAGCAGCTTGATGGGCGAGCAGTACTTC.

This chain connects TRBV6-5 to TRBJ2-7; TRBD1 matches at 7 bases. The V segment lost 6 bases and the J segment 2 bases; nucleotides outside the gene matches: 10. The CDR3 length is 15 residues. CDR1 and CDR2 (germline): MNHEY, SVGAGI. This CDR3 is CASSRRDRGTYEQYF. The CDR3 nucleotides are TGTGCCAGCAGCCGAAGGGACAGAGGAACCTACGAGCAGTACTTC.

This clone was observed a single time. Within the sample, other DNA sequences also encode this same CDR3. This chain connects TRBV7-2 to TRBJ2-7, with D unclear. The CDR3 contains 15 residues. Germline V CDR1 and CDR2: SGHTA, FQGNSA. Trimming removed 1 base from V and 1 base from J, with 11 bases in between. CDR3 coding DNA: TGTGCCAGCAGCTTAGGGACCTCATCGTCCTACGAGCAGTACTTC. It codes for CASSLGTSSSYEQYF.